This T cell receptor (beta chain) was captured in a study of blood T cell repertoires in COVID-19 (TCRdb year 2020). Turning to the overall study: Samples covering the acute and convalescent phases of COVID-19 were provided by collaborators in the United States, Italy and Spain. Samples came from the ongoing ImmuneRACE study (first 160 participants) plus 1,254 subjects from 6 global collaborators. Where available, HLA class I and class II types were obtained from metadata supplied by the sample provider rather than from assay-based typing. The repertoires were released in a freely available public database meant as a resource for research on the immune response to SARS-CoV-2. The material from the prospective study consisted of cDNA or gDNA derived from T cells, B-cell-depleted T cells, or PBMCs. A de-identified subject ID, COVID-19 status, age in years and sex were almost always included in the sample metadata. The dataset comprised deeply sampled blood TCRbeta repertoires from subjects exposed to, actively infected with, or recovered from COVID-19.

Each collaborating institution followed its own protocols to collect whole blood in K2EDTA tubes. For TCRbeta analysis, collaborator samples were shipped as frozen whole blood, as isolated PBMCs, or as DNA extracted from either sample type. Between the V and J ends, shortened by 4 bases and 6 bases respectively, the junction contains 18 bases. The CDR3 spans 15 residues, from the cysteine through the phenylalanine. Kept here is only the CDR3 DNA, which spans 45 bases and is read in frame from base 1. Reading the germline V gene gives CDR1 ENHRY and CDR2 SYGVKD. Findings and caveats that apply to the study as a whole: How much clinical and demographic metadata was included differed by source and by participant, and the metadata was provided uncurated.

TCRbeta CDR3 regions were amplified from genomic DNA using the immunoSEQ Assay, a bias-controlled multiplex PCR. The original methods were these. The number of nucleated cells in each sample was estimated by amplification of reference gene primers within the assay. Sequence reads were collapsed and filtered to measure the absolute abundance of every unique TCRbeta CDR3 rearrangement. For each sample, productive Simpson clonality was calculated as the square root of Simpson's diversity index over productive rearrangements. This is the immuneACCESS table as TCRdb keeps it, with only in-frame sequences that have V and J called. A part of the clones is gone; compared with another copy, unresolved V genes explain less than half, and the rest is unexplained. The V and J calls and clone size are taken from that table; D and trimming were inferred from the DNA. In all, the sample holds more than 200,000 clones, and roughly nine tenths of those were seen once. The ten top clones hold approximately 1.7% of the sample.

This clone showed up just a few times. Which antigen it targets is not known. One base away there is no much larger clone; base qualities are not given. The sample taken for sequencing was peripheral blood. This clonotype originated in a man between 65 and 85 years old with acute or convalescent COVID-19. This chain is built from TRBV10-3 and TRBJ1-2, and TRBD1 may be the D gene, going by 5 matching bases. At the DNA level, the sequence is TGTGCCATCAGTGGTATACAGGCCCCCTTGGATGGCTACACCTTC. Its translation is CAISGIQAPLDGYTF.